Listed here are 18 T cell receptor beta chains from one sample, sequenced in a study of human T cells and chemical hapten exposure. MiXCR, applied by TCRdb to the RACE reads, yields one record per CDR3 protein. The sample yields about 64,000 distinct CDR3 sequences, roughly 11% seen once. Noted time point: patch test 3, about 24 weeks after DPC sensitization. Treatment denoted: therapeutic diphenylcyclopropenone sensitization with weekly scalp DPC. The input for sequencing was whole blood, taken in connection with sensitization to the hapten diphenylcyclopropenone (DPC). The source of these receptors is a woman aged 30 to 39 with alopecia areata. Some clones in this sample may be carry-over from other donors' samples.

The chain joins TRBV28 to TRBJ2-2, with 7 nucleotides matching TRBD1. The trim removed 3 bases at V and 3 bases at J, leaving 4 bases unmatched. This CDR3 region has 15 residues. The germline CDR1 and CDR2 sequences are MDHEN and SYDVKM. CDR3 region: CASSFLDRDTGELFF. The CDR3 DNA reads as TGTGCCAGCAGTTTTCTCGACAGGGACACCGGGGAGCTGTTTTTT.

The CDR3 sequence is CASSYTGNILNYGYTF. The CDR3 DNA is TGTGCCAGCAGTTATACAGGCAACATCCTTAACTATGGCTACACCTTC. The genes are TRBV6-5 and TRBJ1-2; maybe TRBD1 (5 bases). V lost 3 bases, J lost 1 base, and 15 bases lay in between. Per germline, CDR1 MNHEY and CDR2 SVGAGI. The CDR3 runs 16 residues.

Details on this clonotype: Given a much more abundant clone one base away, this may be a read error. This CDR3 reads CASSGVLTNEQFF. The CDR3 DNA follows: TGTGCCAGCAGCGGAGTACTTACCAATGAGCAGTTCTTC. This chain joins TRBV6-2 or TRBV6-3 and TRBJ2-1; D is uncertain. The CDR3 extends over 13 amino acids. Germline lookup yields CDR1 MNHEY and CDR2 SVGEGT. V was trimmed by 6 bases and J by 6 bases, leaving 12 bases between them.

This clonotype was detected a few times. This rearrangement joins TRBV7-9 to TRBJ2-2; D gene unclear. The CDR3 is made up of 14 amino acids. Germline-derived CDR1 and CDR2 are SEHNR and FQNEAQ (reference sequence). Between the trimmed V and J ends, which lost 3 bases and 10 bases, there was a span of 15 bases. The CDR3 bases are TGTGCCAGCAGCTTTTCGCTCGTCCGCCCGGAGCTGTTTTTT. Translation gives CASSFSLVRPELFF.

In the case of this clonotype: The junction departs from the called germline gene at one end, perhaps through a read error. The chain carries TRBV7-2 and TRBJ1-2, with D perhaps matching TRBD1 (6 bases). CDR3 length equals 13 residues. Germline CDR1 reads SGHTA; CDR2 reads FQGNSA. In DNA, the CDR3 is TGTGCCAGCAGCTTCGACAGGTCCTATGACTACACCTTC. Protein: CASSFDRSYDYTF.

CDR3 DNA sequence: TGTGCCAGCAGTGTGGCCCACGGGACAGGGACAGATACGCAGTATTTT. Its protein product is CASSVAHGTGTDTQYF. This chain connects TRBV6-4 to TRBJ2-3, with TRBD1 matching 9 bases. This CDR3 region has 16 residues. The V gene's germline CDR1 is MRHNA and CDR2 SNTAGT. The V and J ends lost 4 bases and 3 bases, in that order; junction bases with no gene match: 8.

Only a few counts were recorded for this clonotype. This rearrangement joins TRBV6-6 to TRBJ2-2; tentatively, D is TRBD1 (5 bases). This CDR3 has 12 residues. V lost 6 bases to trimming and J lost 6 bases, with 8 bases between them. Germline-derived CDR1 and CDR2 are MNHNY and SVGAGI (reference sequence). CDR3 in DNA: TGTGCCAGCAGGGAGACAGCCGGGGAGCTGTTTTTT. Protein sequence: CASRETAGELFF.

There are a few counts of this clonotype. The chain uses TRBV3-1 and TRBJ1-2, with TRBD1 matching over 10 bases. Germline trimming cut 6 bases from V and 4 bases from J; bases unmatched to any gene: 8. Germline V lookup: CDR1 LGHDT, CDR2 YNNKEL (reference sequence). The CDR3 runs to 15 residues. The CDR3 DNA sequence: TGTGCCAGCAGTCTGAGCGGGACAGGGGCCTATGGCTACACCTTC. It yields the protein CASSLSGTGAYGYTF. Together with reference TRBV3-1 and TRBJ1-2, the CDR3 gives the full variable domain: DTAVSQTPKYLVTQMGNDKSIKCEQNLGHDTMYWYKQDSKKFLKIMFSYNNKELIINETVPNRFSPKSPDKAHLNLHINSLELGDSAVYFCASSLSGTGAYGYTFGSGTRLTVV.

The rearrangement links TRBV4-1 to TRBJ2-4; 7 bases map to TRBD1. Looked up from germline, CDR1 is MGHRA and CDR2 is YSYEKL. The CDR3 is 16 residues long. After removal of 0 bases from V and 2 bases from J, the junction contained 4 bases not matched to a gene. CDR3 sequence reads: CASSQEERGPKNIQYF. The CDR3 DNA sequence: TGCGCCAGCAGCCAAGAGGAAAGGGGGCCCAAAAACATTCAGTACTTC.

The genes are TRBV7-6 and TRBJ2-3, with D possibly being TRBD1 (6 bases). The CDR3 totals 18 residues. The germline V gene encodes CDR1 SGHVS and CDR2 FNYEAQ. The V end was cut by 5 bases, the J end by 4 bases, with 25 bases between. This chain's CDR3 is CASSSQMEQGMLSDTQYF. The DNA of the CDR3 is TGTGCCAGCAGCAGTCAGATGGAGCAGGGGATGTTATCAGATACGCAGTATTTT.

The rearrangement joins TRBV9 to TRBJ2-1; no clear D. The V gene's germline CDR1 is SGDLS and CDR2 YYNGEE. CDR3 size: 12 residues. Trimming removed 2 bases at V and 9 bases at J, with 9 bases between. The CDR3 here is CASSVDNGEQFF. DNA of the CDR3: TGTGCCAGCAGCGTTGACAACGGTGAGCAGTTCTTC. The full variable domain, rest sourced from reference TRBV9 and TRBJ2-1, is DSGVTQTPKHLITATGQRVTLRCSPRSGDLSVYWYQQSLDQGLQFLIQYYNGEERAKGNILERFSAQQFPDLHSELNLSSLELGDSALYFCASSVDNGEQFFGPGTRLTVL.

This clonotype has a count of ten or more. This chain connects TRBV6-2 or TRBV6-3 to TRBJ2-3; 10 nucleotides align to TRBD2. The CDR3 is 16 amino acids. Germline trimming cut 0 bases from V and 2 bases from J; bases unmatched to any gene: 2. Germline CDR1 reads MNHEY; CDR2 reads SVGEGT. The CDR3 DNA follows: TGTGCCAGCAGTTACTCGGGACTAGCGTTCACAGATACGCAGTATTTT. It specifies CASSYSGLAFTDTQYF.

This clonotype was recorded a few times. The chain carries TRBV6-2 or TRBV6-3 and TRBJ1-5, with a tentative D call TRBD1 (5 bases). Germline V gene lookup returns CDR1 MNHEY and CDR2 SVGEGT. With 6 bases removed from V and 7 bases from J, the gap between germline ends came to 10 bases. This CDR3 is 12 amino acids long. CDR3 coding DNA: TGTGCCAGCAGCAGGGAGGGACAGCCCCAGCATTTT. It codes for CASSREGQPQHF.

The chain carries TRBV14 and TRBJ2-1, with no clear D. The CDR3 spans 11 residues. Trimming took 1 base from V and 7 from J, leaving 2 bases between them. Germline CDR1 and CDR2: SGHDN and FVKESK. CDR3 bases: TGTGCCAGCAGCCAAGGTAATGAGCAGTTCTTC. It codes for CASSQGNEQFF.

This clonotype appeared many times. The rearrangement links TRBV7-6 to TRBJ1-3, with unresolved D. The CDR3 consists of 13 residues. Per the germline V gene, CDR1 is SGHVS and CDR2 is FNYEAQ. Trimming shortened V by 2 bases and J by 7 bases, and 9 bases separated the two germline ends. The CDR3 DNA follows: TGTGCCAGCAGCTTAAACGGGGTCAACACCATATATTTT. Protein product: CASSLNGVNTIYF.

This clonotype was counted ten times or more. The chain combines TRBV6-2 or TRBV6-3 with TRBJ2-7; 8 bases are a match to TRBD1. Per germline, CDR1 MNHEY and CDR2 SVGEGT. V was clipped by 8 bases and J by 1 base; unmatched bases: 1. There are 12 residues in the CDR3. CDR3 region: CASGQGSYEQYF. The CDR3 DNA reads TGTGCCAGCGGACAGGGATCCTACGAGCAGTACTTC.

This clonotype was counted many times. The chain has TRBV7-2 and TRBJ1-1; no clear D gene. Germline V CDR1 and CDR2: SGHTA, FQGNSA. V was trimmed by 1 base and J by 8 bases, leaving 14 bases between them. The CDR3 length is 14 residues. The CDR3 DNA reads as TGTGCCAGCAGCTTAGAAAGGGTGTCGGTCGAAGCTTTCTTT. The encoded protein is CASSLERVSVEAFF.

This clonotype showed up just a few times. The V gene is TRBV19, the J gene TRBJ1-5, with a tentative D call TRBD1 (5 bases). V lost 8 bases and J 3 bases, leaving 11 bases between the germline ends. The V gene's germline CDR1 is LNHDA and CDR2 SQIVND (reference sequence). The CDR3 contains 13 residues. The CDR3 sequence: CASSQEYNQPQHF. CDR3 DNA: TGTGCCAGTTCACAGGAGTACAATCAGCCCCAGCATTTT.